The source of this T cell receptor beta chain is a study of Graves' ophthalmopathy and Graves' hyperthyroidism. This clonotype was seen at least ten times. Amplification targeted the TCR beta CDR3 regions, with RNA transcripts as the source material. The workflow started with a first-round RT-PCR run with HTBI primers and then moved on to a second-round multiplex PCR. From the multiplex PCR reads, TCRdb called clonotypes with MiXCR, one entry per CDR3 protein. The sample shows roughly 700,000 distinct CDR3 sequences, roughly 40% of them seen only once. PBMCs originated in 10 ml of fresh peripheral blood. This TCR was recovered from an adult man with Graves' ophthalmopathy. The sample was peripheral blood.

In DNA form, the CDR3 reads TGTGCCAGCAGCTTAGATGGTCAGGGAGGCGGAGACGAGCAGTACTTC. This encodes CASSLDGQGGGDEQYF. The chain recombines TRBV7-2 with TRBJ2-7; TRBD2 is a possible D gene (6 bases). This CDR3 has 16 residues. Germline loops: CDR1 SGHTA, CDR2 FQGNSA. Trimming removed 1 base from V and 5 bases from J, with 18 bases in between.